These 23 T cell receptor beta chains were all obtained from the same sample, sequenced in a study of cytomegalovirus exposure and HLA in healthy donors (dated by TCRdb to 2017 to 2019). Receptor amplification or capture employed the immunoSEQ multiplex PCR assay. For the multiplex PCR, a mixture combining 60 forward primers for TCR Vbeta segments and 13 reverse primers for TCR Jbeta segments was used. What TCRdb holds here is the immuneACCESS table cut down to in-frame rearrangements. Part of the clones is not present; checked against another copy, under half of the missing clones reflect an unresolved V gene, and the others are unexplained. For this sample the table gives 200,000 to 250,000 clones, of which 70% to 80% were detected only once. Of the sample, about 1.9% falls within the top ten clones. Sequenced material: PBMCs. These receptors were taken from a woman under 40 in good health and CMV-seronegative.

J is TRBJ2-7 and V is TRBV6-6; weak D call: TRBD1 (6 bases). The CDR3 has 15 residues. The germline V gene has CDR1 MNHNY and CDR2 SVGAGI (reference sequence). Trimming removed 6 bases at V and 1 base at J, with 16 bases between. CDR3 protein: CASSLSGTQSYEQYF. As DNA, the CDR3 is TGTGCCAGCAGCCTGAGTGGGACACAGTCCTACGAGCAGTACTTC.

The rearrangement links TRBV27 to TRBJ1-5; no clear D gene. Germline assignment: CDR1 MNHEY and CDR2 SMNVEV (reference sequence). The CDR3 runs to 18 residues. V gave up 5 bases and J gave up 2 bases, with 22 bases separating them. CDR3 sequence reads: CASSPMAGPPEGNQPQHF. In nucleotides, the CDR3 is TGTGCCAGCAGTCCGATGGCGGGCCCCCCTGAGGGCAATCAGCCCCAGCATTTT.

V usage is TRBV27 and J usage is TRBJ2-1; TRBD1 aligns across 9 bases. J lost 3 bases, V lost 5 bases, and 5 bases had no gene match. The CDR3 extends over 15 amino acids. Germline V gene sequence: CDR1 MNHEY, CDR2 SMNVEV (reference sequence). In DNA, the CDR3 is TGTGCCAGCAGTCTCGGACAGGGGAACTACAATGAGCAGTTCTTC. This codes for CASSLGQGNYNEQFF.

The DNA for the CDR3 is TGCGCCAGCAGGCATGACAGGGCAGAAGCTTTCTTT. Encoded protein: CASRHDRAEAFF. The chain links TRBV4-1 to TRBJ1-1; TRBD1 aligns across 7 bases. Trimming removed 6 bases from V and 8 bases from J; junction bases left unmatched: 6. The CDR3 has 12 amino acids. Germline loops: CDR1 MGHRA, CDR2 YSYEKL.

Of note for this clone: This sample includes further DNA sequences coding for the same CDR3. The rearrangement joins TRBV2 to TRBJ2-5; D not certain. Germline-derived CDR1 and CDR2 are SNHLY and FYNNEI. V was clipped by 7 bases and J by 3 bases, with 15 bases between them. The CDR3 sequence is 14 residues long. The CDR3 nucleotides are TGTGCCAGCACCGGTCTTGCTATAGAAGAGACCCAGTACTTC. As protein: CASTGLAIEETQYF.

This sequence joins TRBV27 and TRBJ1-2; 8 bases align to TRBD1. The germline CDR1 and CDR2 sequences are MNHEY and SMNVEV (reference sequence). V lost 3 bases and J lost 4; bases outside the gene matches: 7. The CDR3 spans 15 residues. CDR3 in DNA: TGTGCCAGCAGTTTCTCCCCGACAGGGGCCTATGGCTACACCTTC. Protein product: CASSFSPTGAYGYTF.

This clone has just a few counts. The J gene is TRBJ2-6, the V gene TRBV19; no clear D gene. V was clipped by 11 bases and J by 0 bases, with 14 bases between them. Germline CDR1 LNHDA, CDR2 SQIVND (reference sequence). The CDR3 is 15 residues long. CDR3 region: CAASDFSSGANVLTF. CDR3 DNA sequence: TGTGCCGCATCTGACTTCTCCTCTGGGGCCAACGTCCTGACTTTC. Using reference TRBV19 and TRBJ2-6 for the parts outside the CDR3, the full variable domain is DGGITQSPKYLFRKEGQNVTLSCEQNLNHDAMYWYRQDPGQGLRLIYYSQIVNDFQKGDIAEGYSVSREKKESFPLTVTSAQKNPTAFYLCAASDFSSGANVLTFGAGSRLTVL.

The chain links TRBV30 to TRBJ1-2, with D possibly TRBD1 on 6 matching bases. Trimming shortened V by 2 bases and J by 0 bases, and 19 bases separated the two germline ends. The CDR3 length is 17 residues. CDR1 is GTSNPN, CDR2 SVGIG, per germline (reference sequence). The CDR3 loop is CAWSRQAPLLSNYGYTF. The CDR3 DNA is TGTGCCTGGAGTAGACAGGCACCCCTGCTATCTAACTATGGCTACACCTTC.

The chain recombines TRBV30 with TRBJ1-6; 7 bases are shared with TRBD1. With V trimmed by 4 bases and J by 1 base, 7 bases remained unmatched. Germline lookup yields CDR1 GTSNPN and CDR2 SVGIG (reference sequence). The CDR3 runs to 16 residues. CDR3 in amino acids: CAWIGNRGSYNSPLHF. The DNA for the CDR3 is TGTGCCTGGATTGGGAACAGGGGTTCCTATAATTCACCCCTCCACTTT. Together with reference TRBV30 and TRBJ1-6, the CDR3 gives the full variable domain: SQTIHQWPATLVQPVGSPLSLECTVEGTSNPNLYWYRQAAGRGLQLLFYSVGIGQISSEVPQNLSASRPQDRQFILSSKKLLLSDSGFYLCAWIGNRGSYNSPLHFGNGTRLTVT.

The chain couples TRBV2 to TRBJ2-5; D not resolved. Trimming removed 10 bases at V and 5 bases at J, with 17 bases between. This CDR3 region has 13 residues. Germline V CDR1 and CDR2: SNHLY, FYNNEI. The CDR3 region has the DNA TGTGCCACCACCCTCCCGGGTCGCGAGACCCAGTACTTC. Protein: CATTLPGRETQYF.

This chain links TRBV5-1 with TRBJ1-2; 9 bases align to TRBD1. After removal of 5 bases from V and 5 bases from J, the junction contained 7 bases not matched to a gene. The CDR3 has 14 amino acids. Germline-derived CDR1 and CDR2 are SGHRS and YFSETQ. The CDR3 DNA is TGCGCCAGCAGTCCACGGGACAGGGATTATGGCTACACCTTC. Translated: CASSPRDRDYGYTF.

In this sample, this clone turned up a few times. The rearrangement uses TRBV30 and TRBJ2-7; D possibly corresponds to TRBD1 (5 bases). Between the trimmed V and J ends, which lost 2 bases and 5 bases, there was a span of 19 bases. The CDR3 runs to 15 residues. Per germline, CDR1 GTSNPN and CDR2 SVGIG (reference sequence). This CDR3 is CAWSQGSVGWDEQYF. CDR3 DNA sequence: TGTGCCTGGAGTCAGGGATCGGTGGGTTGGGACGAGCAGTACTTC.

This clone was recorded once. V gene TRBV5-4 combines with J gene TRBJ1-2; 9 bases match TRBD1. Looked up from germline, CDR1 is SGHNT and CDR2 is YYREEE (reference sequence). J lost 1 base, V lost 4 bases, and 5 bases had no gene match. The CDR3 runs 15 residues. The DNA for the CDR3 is TGTGCCAGCAGCCCCGGACAGGGGATTAACTATGGCTACACCTTC. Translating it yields CASSPGQGINYGYTF.

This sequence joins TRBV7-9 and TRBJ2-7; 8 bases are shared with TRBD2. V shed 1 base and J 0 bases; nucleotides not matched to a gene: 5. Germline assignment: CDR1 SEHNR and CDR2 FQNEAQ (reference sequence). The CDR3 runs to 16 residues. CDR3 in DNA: TGTGCCAGCAGCTTAGATAGCGGGGCTAGCTCCTACGAGCAGTACTTC. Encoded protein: CASSLDSGASSYEQYF.

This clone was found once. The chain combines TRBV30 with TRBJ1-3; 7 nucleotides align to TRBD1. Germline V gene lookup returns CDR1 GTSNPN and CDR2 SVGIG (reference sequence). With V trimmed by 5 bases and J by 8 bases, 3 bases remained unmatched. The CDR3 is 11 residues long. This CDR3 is CAWAGGDTIYF. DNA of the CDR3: TGTGCCTGGGCAGGGGGAGACACCATATATTTT.

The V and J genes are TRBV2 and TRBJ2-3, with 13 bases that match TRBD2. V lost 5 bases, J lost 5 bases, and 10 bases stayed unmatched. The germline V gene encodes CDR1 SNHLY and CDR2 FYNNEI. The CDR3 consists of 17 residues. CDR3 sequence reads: CASSSPGLAGKGDTQYF. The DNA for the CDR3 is TGTGCCAGCAGTTCTCCGGGACTAGCGGGAAAGGGAGATACGCAGTATTTT.

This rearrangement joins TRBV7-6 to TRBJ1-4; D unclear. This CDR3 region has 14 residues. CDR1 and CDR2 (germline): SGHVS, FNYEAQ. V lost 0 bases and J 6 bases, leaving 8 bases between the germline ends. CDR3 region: CASSLAVGDEKLFF. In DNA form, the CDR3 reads TGTGCCAGCAGCTTAGCGGTCGGGGATGAAAAACTGTTTTTT.

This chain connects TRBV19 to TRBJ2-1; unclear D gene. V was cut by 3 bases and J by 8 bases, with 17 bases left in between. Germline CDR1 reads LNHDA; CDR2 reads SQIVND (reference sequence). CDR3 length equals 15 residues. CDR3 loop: CASSILSSSIYEQFF. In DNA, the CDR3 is TGTGCCAGTAGTATCTTGTCTAGTTCTATTTATGAGCAGTTCTTC.

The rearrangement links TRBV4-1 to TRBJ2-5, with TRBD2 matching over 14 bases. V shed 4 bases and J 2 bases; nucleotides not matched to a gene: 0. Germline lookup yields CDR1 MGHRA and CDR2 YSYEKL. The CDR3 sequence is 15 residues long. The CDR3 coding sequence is TGCGCCAGCAGCCGGACTAGCGGGGGGCAAGAGACCCAGTACTTC. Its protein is CASSRTSGGQETQYF.

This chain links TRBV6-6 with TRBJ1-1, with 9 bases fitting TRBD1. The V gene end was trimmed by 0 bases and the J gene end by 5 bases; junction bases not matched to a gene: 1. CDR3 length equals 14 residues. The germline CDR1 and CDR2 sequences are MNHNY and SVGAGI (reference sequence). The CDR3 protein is CASSYSGTGTEAFF. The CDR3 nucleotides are TGTGCCAGCAGTTACTCAGGGACAGGGACTGAAGCTTTCTTT.

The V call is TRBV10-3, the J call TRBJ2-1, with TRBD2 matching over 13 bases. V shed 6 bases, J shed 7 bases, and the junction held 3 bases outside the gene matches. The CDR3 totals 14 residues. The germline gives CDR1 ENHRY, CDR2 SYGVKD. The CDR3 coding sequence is TGTGCCATCAGGGGGGGACTAGCGGGGAATGAGCAGTTCTTC. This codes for CAIRGGLAGNEQFF.

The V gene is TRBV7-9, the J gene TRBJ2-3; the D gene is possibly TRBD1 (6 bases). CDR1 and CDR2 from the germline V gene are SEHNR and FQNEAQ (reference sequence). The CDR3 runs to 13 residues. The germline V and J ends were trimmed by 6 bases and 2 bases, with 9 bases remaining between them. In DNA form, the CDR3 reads TGTGCCAGCAGTAGGGACACCACAGATACGCAGTATTTT. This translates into CASSRDTTDTQYF.

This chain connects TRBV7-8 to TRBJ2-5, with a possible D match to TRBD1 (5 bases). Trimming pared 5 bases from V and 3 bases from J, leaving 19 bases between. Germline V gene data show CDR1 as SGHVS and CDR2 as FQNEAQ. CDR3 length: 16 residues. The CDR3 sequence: CASSLLQGTIKETQYF. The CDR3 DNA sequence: TGTGCCAGCAGCCTGCTCCAGGGAACTATTAAAGAGACCCAGTACTTC.